Listed below are T cell receptor beta chains from one sample, sequenced in a study of T cell responses to AZD1222 COVID-19 vaccine. Sequencing was performed with immunoSEQ multiplex PCR; in TCRdb, only in-frame clones are kept and a portion is missing. The table includes about 180,000 clones, approximately 90% detected once. Specimen: peripheral blood, collected 28 days after the second AZD1222 dose. These TCRs come from an adult who received the AZD1222 COVID-19 vaccine. Both conserved end residues are part of each CDR3. D genes are given only for firm matches. The size of a clone is reported for some rows only, either as once, few or many, or as a class for expanded clones.

V	J	D	size	CDR3	DNA
TRBV24-1	TRBJ1-4	TRBD1	NA	CATSDGTGGATSPEKLFF	TGTGCCACCAGTGATGGGACAGGGGGCGCGACTTCACCGGAAAAACTGTTTTTT
TRBV27	TRBJ1-2	NA	NA	CASTLQGNLNYGYTF	TGTGCCAGCACCTTACAGGGAAATTTAAACTATGGCTACACCTTC
TRBV28	TRBJ2-1	NA	NA	CASSSGQRDNEQFF	TGTGCCAGCAGCTCGGGACAACGGGACAATGAGCAGTTCTTC
TRBV19	TRBJ2-1	TRBD2	NA	CASTTTSGSIGEQFF	TGTGCCAGTACTACGACTAGCGGGAGTATTGGTGAGCAGTTCTTC
TRBV9	TRBJ2-3	TRBD2	NA	CASSVGEGLAVTDTQYF	TGTGCCAGCAGCGTAGGGGAAGGACTAGCGGTCACAGATACGCAGTATTTT
TRBV5-1	TRBJ1-1	NA	NA	CASSLMTGGDTEAFF	TGCGCCAGCAGCTTAATGACGGGTGGGGACACTGAAGCTTTCTTT
TRBV7-6	TRBJ2-1	NA	NA	CASSLGQVPIGNEQFF	TGTGCCAGCAGCTTAGGGCAAGTACCAATCGGCAATGAGCAGTTCTTC
TRBV24-1	TRBJ2-5	NA	NA	CATSDNRPQETQYF	TGTGCCACCAGTGATAACCGACCTCAAGAGACCCAGTACTTC
TRBV7-2	TRBJ1-1	NA	once	CASSLVKNTEAFF	TGTGCCAGCAGCTTAGTAAAAAACACTGAAGCTTTCTTT
TRBV5-1	TRBJ1-1	NA	NA	CASSLEMNTEAFF	TGCGCCAGCAGCTTGGAGATGAACACTGAAGCTTTCTTT
TRBV5-6	TRBJ1-1	NA	NA	CASSFHVRTEAFF	TGTGCCAGCAGCTTTCACGTGCGAACTGAAGCTTTCTTT
TRBV7-3	TRBJ2-3	NA	NA	CASSPGGTDTQYF	TGTGCCAGCAGCCCGGGCGGGACTGATACGCAGTATTTT
TRBV6-4	TRBJ1-1	NA	once	CASNYRVRTEAFF	TGTGCCAGCAATTACAGGGTTAGGACTGAAGCTTTCTTT
TRBV25-1	TRBJ1-1	NA	NA	CASSSRIVGYTEAFF	TGTGCCAGCAGTTCCAGAATTGTAGGGTACACTGAAGCTTTCTTT
TRBV4-2	TRBJ2-1	NA	NA	CASSLVGGQAYNEQFF	TGTGCCAGCAGCCTTGTAGGGGGGCAAGCCTACAATGAGCAGTTCTTC